The T cell receptor (beta chain) under discussion was sequenced for a study of spatial heterogeneity in lung cancer. Study information: The donor population consisted of some 70 patients with untreated, early-stage non-small cell lung cancer. At a median of roughly 2 years after resection, follow-up PBMC samples were sequenced when available. Overall study findings and caveats: The appearance of ubiquitous expanded tumor TCRs in blood was greater at resection than follow-up.

TCRdb re-called the 5' RACE reads through MiXCR, storing one row per CDR3 protein. The sample has about 15,000 distinct CDR3 sequences, 6.3% seen once. Described time point: blood at routine non-recurrence follow-up after resection. Sequencing was performed on whole RNA extracted from tumor and nontumor lung tissue, or from frozen PBMC, and the material was left unsorted. This clonotype was counted at least ten times. Its matching antigen is unknown. This sequence was found in a male donor with early-stage non-small cell lung cancer. Material: PBMCs, obtained at follow-up.

This CDR3 reads CASSQDLSGELFF. The DNA for the CDR3 is TGTGCCAGCAGCCAAGATCTGTCCGGGGAGCTGTTTTTT. The chain recombines TRBV3-1 with TRBJ2-2; no firm D call. Per the germline V gene, CDR1 is LGHDT and CDR2 is YNNKEL (reference sequence). Deletions cut 0 bases from V and 6 bases from J, with 5 bases between. The CDR3 loop spans 13 amino acids. Looking up the rest from reference TRBV3-1 and TRBJ2-2 gives the full variable domain: DTAVSQTPKYLVTQMGNDKSIKCEQNLGHDTMYWYKQDSKKFLKIMFSYNNKELIINETVPNRFSPKSPDKAHLNLHINSLELGDSAVYFCASSQDLSGELFFGEGSRLTVL.